The 6 T cell receptor beta chains in this list originate from one sample, sequenced in a study of cytomegalovirus exposure and HLA in healthy donors. Researchers ran the PCR with 60 Vbeta and 13 Jbeta primers. The method was immunoSEQ multiplex PCR; TCRdb's version includes in-frame clones alone and lacks a portion of them. This table has approximately 170,000 clones, around three quarters appearing once. The sequenced material came from PBMCs. These receptors came from a woman in her 40s in good health and CMV-seronegative.

The gene calls are TRBV29-1 and TRBJ1-1; 8 positions match TRBD1. The J segment lost 0 bases and the V segment lost 7 bases, leaving 4 bases of the junction unmatched. Germline CDR1 SQVTM, CDR2 ANQGSEA. The CDR3 sequence is 13 residues long. CDR3 residues: CSASQGVNTEAFF. The CDR3 coding sequence is TGCAGCGCCTCACAGGGGGTGAACACTGAAGCTTTCTTT. Filled out from reference TRBV29-1 and TRBJ1-1, the complete variable domain reads SAVISQKPSRDICQRGTSLTIQCQVDSQVTMMFWYRQQPGQSLTLIATANQGSEATYESGFVIDKFPISRPNLTFSTLTVSNMSPEDSSIYLCSASQGVNTEAFFGQGTRLTVV.

The table lists this clone with a count of one. This chain joins TRBV5-1 and TRBJ2-4; TRBD1 is a possible D gene (5 bases). The CDR3 runs 17 residues. Germline V gene lookup returns CDR1 SGHRS and CDR2 YFSETQ. The V end was cut by 5 bases, the J end by 0 bases, with 18 bases between. CDR3: CASSEDLRGLAKNIQYF. CDR3 nucleotide sequence: TGCGCCAGCAGTGAGGACCTTAGGGGCCTAGCCAAAAACATTCAGTACTTC.

This rearrangement joins TRBV11-3 to TRBJ2-1; D is ambiguous. CDR3 length equals 17 residues. The V end lost 2 bases, the J end lost 0 bases, and 14 bases lay between the germline ends. From germline, CDR1 is SGHNT and CDR2 YENEEA. As DNA, the CDR3 is TGTGCCAGCAGCTTATTCTCCCGGGTAGGCTCCTACAATGAGCAGTTCTTC. Translation: CASSLFSRVGSYNEQFF.

The table lists this clone with a count of one. The chain combines TRBV5-1 with TRBJ2-5; weak D call: TRBD1 (7 bases). The CDR3 consists of 15 residues. Germline-derived CDR1 and CDR2 are SGHRS and YFSETQ. V dropped 0 bases and J dropped 5 bases, with 14 bases sitting between them. The CDR3 bases are TGCGCCAGCAGCTTGGGTCAGGGGGGTCAGGAGACCCAGTACTTC. This codes for CASSLGQGGQETQYF.

The gene calls are TRBV4-2 and TRBJ2-1; the match to TRBD1 covers 9 bases. The germline V gene has CDR1 LGHNA and CDR2 YNFKEQ. The CDR3 length is 13 residues. V was clipped by 6 bases and J by 10 bases; unmatched bases: 7. This CDR3 is CASRETGGWEQFF. Written as DNA, the CDR3 is TGTGCCAGCAGGGAGACAGGGGGATGGGAGCAGTTCTTC.

The V call is TRBV28, the J call TRBJ2-7; 7 bases line up with TRBD2. The CDR3 totals 14 residues. Germline CDR1 MDHEN, CDR2 SYDVKM. V shed 7 bases, J shed 4 bases, and the junction held 10 bases outside the gene matches. This CDR3 is CASNPAGEVYEQYF. CDR3 nucleotide sequence: TGTGCCAGCAACCCGGCGGGAGAGGTTTACGAGCAGTACTTC.